What follows is one TCR beta chain and its context. Its target is not known. The data originate from a study of shared clonotypes between healthy human individuals. Study-level information: Per donor, CD8 memory used one plate, CD8 naive used two, CD4 memory used three and CD4 naive used three.

The length of the CDR3 is 15 residues. After removal of 11 bases from V and 5 bases from J, the junction contained 14 bases not matched to a gene. Findings of the study overall: Unshared clonotypes carried lower generation probabilities than those common to all four donors. The sampled material consisted only of blood, and tissue repertoires are likely to differ.

For every subset, genomic DNA was evenly distributed across several immunoSEQ plates. Here immunoSEQ multiplex PCR was the method, and the copy in TCRdb shows in-frame clones only, minus some. The sample has over 2 million clones, 85% to 95% seen once. V and J are TRBV23-1 and TRBJ2-1; 8 nucleotides align to TRBD1. TRBV23-1 is annotated as an ORF whose role is uncertain. This receptor was taken from a man aged 18 to 29 in good health. Some clones in this sample may be carry-over from other donors' samples. The sample taken for sequencing was naive CD4+ T cells from PBMCs. Noted subset: CD45RA+ positively selected. CDR3 DNA sequence: TGCGCCCGTTCTACGGCAGGGGGCAGGGACAATGAGCAGTTCTTC. This gives the protein CARSTAGGRDNEQFF.